Below, 19 T cell receptor delta chains from the same sample are listed, as sequenced in a study of Vδ1+ human thymocytes. The template was reverse-transcribed extracted RNA. Pooled V-gene forward primers with one constant-region reverse primer generated the CDR3 amplicons by multiplex PCR. TCRdb fed the multiplex PCR reads into CATT to redo clone calling. Altogether over 20,000 delta-chain clones are present, approximately 8.8% being singletons, with the ten largest covering approximately 1%. The study's findings and limits: Thymic TRG and TRD repertoires appeared highly polyclonal, with Gaussian CDR3 length distributions.

No antigens are known for them. Sequencing was carried out using Vdelta1+ gamma-delta thymocytes from the thymus. Stated subset: FACS-sorted CD3+ TCRalphabeta- TCRVdelta1+ TCRVdelta2- thymocytes. The receptors here all came from a child under two years old who had congenital heart surgery.

This sequence joins TRDV1 and TRDJ1, with 9 bases matching TRDD3. There are 17 residues in the CDR3. J lost 4 bases, V lost 2 bases, and 11 bases had no gene match. Per germline, CDR1 TSWWSYY and CDR2 QGS. The DNA for the CDR3 is TGTGCTCTTGGGGAATACACTGGGGGACCCAGGAGCGATAAACTCATCTTT. Translated, it gives CALGEYTGGPRSDKLIF.

With respect to this clone: In the same sample, other DNA sequences code for this CDR3. The chain has TRDV1 and TRDJ1; possible D gene TRDD3, 7 bases. Germline CDR1 reads TSWWSYY; CDR2 reads QGS. The CDR3 sequence is 19 residues long. V was trimmed by 1 base and J by 0 bases, leaving 21 bases between them. The CDR3 reads CALGERGPTLLGDTDKLIF. The CDR3 DNA reads TGTGCTCTTGGGGAACGGGGTCCTACGCTTCTGGGGGACACCGATAAACTCATCTTT.

This sequence joins TRDV1 and TRDJ1; 7 bases align to TRDD3. The V and J ends lost 4 bases and 0 bases, in that order; junction bases with no gene match: 11. The germline gives CDR1 TSWWSYY, CDR2 QGS. The CDR3 is 17 amino acids. The CDR3 reads CALGGSSLGVHTDKLIF. The DNA of the CDR3 is TGTGCTCTTGGGGGAAGTAGCCTGGGGGTCCACACCGATAAACTCATCTTT.

The V and J genes are TRDV1 and TRDJ1, with 12 bases fitting TRDD3. The J gene was not available in TCRdb and was assigned here by matching the DNA to germline segments. V lost 4 bases and J lost 2; bases outside the gene matches: 14. Germline V gives CDR1 TSWWSYY, CDR2 QGS. The CDR3 has 19 amino acids. CDR3 DNA sequence: TGTGCTCTTGGGGGAATAAGTCTGGGGGATACGGAACGGACCGATAAACTCATCTTT. Its protein product is CALGGISLGDTERTDKLIF.

This chain joins TRDV1 and TRDJ1, with TRDD3 matching 9 bases. CDR3 length: 14 amino acids. Germline V CDR1 and CDR2: TSWWSYY, QGS. V shed 8 bases, J shed 6 bases, and the junction held 10 bases outside the gene matches. CDR3 DNA: TGTGCTCTTCTTGGCTGGGGGATTTCTCATAAACTCATCTTT. Translation gives CALLGWGISHKLIF.

The rearrangement joins TRDV1 to TRDJ1; D is uncertain. The germline V and J ends were trimmed by 5 bases and 0 bases, with 19 bases remaining between them. Germline lookup yields CDR1 TSWWSYY and CDR2 QGS. The CDR3 is 17 residues long. The CDR3 DNA reads as TGTGCTCTTGGGCCACGGAAGGATTTTGGTAACACCGATAAACTCATCTTT. Its protein product is CALGPRKDFGNTDKLIF.

This clone appeared a few times. The genes are TRDV1 and TRDJ1; 13 bases fit TRDD3. Trimming at V came to 4 bases and at J to 7 bases, leaving 18 bases not matched to a gene. Germline assignment: CDR1 TSWWSYY and CDR2 QGS. The CDR3 sequence is 19 residues long. The CDR3 coding sequence is TGTGCTCTTGGGGCGACCTTTATTCCACGAACTGGGGGATACGGTAAACTCATCTTT. Translating gives CALGATFIPRTGGYGKLIF.

This clone was detected only a few times. The chain combines TRDV1 with TRDJ1; no firm D call. The CDR3 runs to 16 residues. Trimming removed 0 bases from V and 0 bases from J, with 11 bases in between. CDR1 is TSWWSYY and CDR2 is QGS in the germline V gene. CDR3 sequence (DNA): TGTGCTCTTGGGGAACTCCCTCTACCGTACACCGATAAACTCATCTTT. Translating gives CALGELPLPYTDKLIF.

This clone has just a few counts. This chain joins TRDV1 and TRDJ1; possibly TRDD2 for D (5 bases). The V and J ends lost 2 bases and 0 bases respectively, with 22 bases between them. The CDR3 contains 19 residues. Looked up from germline, CDR1 is TSWWSYY and CDR2 is QGS. For the CDR3, the DNA is TGTGCTCTTGGGGAATCCACCTTACTTCCCCAGAGCTACACCGATAAACTCATCTTT. Its protein is CALGESTLLPQSYTDKLIF.

This clone was counted only a few times. The chain recombines TRDV1 with TRDJ1; no definite D call. Trimming shortened V by 2 bases and J by 0 bases, and 4 bases separated the two germline ends. There are 13 residues in the CDR3. Germline lookup yields CDR1 TSWWSYY and CDR2 QGS. The CDR3 nucleotides read TGTGCTCTTGGGGAAACGTACACCGATAAACTCATCTTT. It is translated as CALGETYTDKLIF.

The V gene went uncalled, while the J gene is TRDJ1; the table's TRDD3 call for D was not verified on the DNA. The CDR3 contains 19 residues. In nucleotides, the CDR3 is TGTGCTCTTGGGGACCCTTCCCCGTATGAGGGCCTTTTCGCCGATAAACTCATCTTT. Encoded protein: CALGDPSPYEGLFADKLIF.

The chain carries TRDV1 and TRDJ1, with D perhaps matching TRDD3 (10 bases). Germline lookup yields CDR1 TSWWSYY and CDR2 QGS. V gave up 3 bases and J gave up 0 bases, with 41 bases separating them. This CDR3 contains 25 residues. The CDR3 here is CALGDPHPSYRYWGISPPYTDKLIF. The CDR3 region has the DNA TGTGCTCTTGGGGACCCTCATCCTTCCTACCGTTACTGGGGGATCTCCCCTCCCTACACCGATAAACTCATCTTT.

This chain joins TRDV1 and TRDJ1; TRDD3 agrees at 10 bases. V lost 1 base and J lost 0; bases outside the gene matches: 17. This CDR3 comprises 21 residues. Germline assignment: CDR1 TSWWSYY and CDR2 QGS. CDR3: CALGEQVLPGTGGLYTDKLIF. The CDR3 nucleotides are TGTGCTCTTGGGGAACAGGTCCTACCGGGGACTGGGGGATTGTACACCGATAAACTCATCTTT.

In its sample, this clone was seen a few times. This chain uses TRDV1 with TRDJ1; D is uncertain. The V and J ends lost 0 bases and 0 bases respectively, with 20 bases between them. This CDR3 has 19 residues. Looked up from germline, CDR1 is TSWWSYY and CDR2 is QGS. The CDR3 loop reads CALGELGPSGYYDTDKLIF. In nucleotides, the CDR3 is TGTGCTCTTGGGGAACTAGGCCCCTCCGGGTACTATGACACCGATAAACTCATCTTT.

The chain couples TRDV1 to TRDJ1; D ambiguous. Per the germline V gene, CDR1 is TSWWSYY and CDR2 is QGS. The CDR3 is 14 residues long. The germline V and J ends were trimmed by 5 bases and 4 bases, with 14 bases remaining between them. The DNA of the CDR3 is TGTGCTCTTGGGCGACCTGCACCCTACGATAAACTCATCTTT. This gives the protein CALGRPAPYDKLIF.

This clone was detected only a few times. The chain links TRDV1 to TRDJ1; tentative D call: TRDD3 (8 bases). V lost 4 bases to trimming and J lost 0 bases, with 42 bases between them. From germline, CDR1 is TSWWSYY and CDR2 QGS. There are 25 residues in the CDR3. CDR3 residues: CALGVKSFLPYWGSYRDGYTDKLIF. For the CDR3, the DNA is TGTGCTCTTGGGGTAAAATCCTTCCTTCCGTACTGGGGGTCTTATCGGGATGGGTACACCGATAAACTCATCTTT.

This clone showed up just a few times. This chain connects TRDV1 to TRDJ1; tentatively, D is TRDD3 (6 bases). The ends were cut back, 5 bases at V and 1 base at J, with 23 bases in the middle. Germline assignment: CDR1 TSWWSYY and CDR2 QGS. The CDR3 is 18 residues long. CDR3 sequence (DNA): TGTGCTCTTGGGTTACCACCGTGGGCTGGGGATCCCACCGATAAACTCATCTTT. Translation: CALGLPPWAGDPTDKLIF.

The rearrangement links TRDV1 to TRDJ1, with D perhaps matching TRDD2 (7 bases). Germline CDR1 TSWWSYY, CDR2 QGS. This CDR3 spans 21 amino acids. V was shortened by 5 bases and J by 0 bases, with 31 bases between the two germline ends. DNA of the CDR3: TGTGCTCTTGGGAATTCTCTGGGGTTCCTACAGAGGGGACCGAACACCGATAAACTCATCTTT. This codes for CALGNSLGFLQRGPNTDKLIF.

The sample holds a few counts of this clone. This chain joins TRDV1 and TRDJ1; 11 bases map to TRDD3. The ends lost 0 bases at V and 4 bases at J; junction bases unmatched: 25. The germline CDR1 and CDR2 sequences are TSWWSYY and QGS. The CDR3 has 23 residues. The CDR3 protein is CALGELFIYRGALPTGGYDKLIF. The CDR3 bases are TGTGCTCTTGGGGAACTATTTATCTATCGTGGGGCCCTTCCTACTGGGGGATACGATAAACTCATCTTT.